This TCR beta chain comes out of a study of shared clonotypes between healthy human individuals. Some 29,000 T cell genomes (roughly 220 ng DNA) went into each sorted-subset replicate. Only in-frame clones appear in the TCRdb table, and some are missing; sequencing was by immunoSEQ multiplex PCR. Here the sample spans some 2.1 million clones, roughly 94% being singletons. Naive CD8 cells comprised CD45RO-negative, CCR7-positively selected cells, excluding terminally differentiated effector memory CD45RA+ cells. Participating donors were healthy, HIV-negative adults free of recent acute infections or vaccinations. The CDR3 sequence is 17 residues long. Trimming took off 0 bases at V and 0 bases at J, with 11 bases between the two ends. Germline CDR1 MGHRA, CDR2 YSYEKL.

The sequence came from a man aged 18 to 30 in good health. The V gene is TRBV4-1, the J gene TRBJ2-2; D is undetermined. The material sequenced was naive CD8+ T cells sorted from blood. The CDR3 region has the DNA TGCGCCAGCAGCCAAGAGGGGTACGGCGCGAACACCGGGGAGCTGTTTTTT. Amino acid sequence: CASSQEGYGANTGELFF.